One T cell receptor beta chain is described in this entry. Its specificity is not known. Germline assignment: CDR1 ENHRY and CDR2 SYGVKD. V lost 8 bases, J lost 1 base, and 18 bases lay in between. The CDR3 totals 16 residues. The data belong to a study of shared clonotypes between healthy human individuals. The study's findings and limits: Sharing across four donors was highest in naive CD4 (about 5%) and lowest in memory CD8 (0.4%).

Produced via immunoSEQ multiplex PCR; TCRdb's table is partial and in-frame only. The data hold 2 million to 2.5 million clones, with 90% to 96% observed a single time. This sequence originates from a man in his late teens or twenties in good health. Input material: naive CD4+ T cells sorted from blood. Subset in this sample: CD45RA+ positively selected. The chain links TRBV10-3 to TRBJ2-1, with D maybe TRBD1 (5 bases). The CDR3 DNA sequence: TGTGCCATCCTTAGGGGCCTAGAAGCGTCCTACAATGAGCAGTTCTTC. Its protein is CAILRGLEASYNEQFF.